This T cell receptor beta chain comes out of a study of response to subunit inactivated influenza vaccine. Overall study results and limits: The study's authors posited that every seasonal influenza vaccination enlists few new T cells.

In regard to this clonotype: The antigen remains unidentified.

V lost 3 bases, J lost 2 bases, and 7 bases lay in between. CDR3 length equals 12 residues. Germline CDR1 and CDR2: DFQATT and SNEGSKA (reference sequence). A single record per CDR3 protein comes from TCRdb applying MiXCR to the RT-PCR reads. The sample lists hundreds of thousands of distinct CDR3 sequences; about an eighth were seen once. The TCR originated in a man aged 45-65 years who received an inactivated influenza vaccine. The V call is TRBV20-1, the J call TRBJ1-1; D unclear. The material was PBMCs from blood, obtained on the day of vaccination. CDR3 nucleotide sequence: TGCAGTGCTAGTGTGACAAACACTGAAGCTTTCTTT. It yields the protein CSASVTNTEAFF.